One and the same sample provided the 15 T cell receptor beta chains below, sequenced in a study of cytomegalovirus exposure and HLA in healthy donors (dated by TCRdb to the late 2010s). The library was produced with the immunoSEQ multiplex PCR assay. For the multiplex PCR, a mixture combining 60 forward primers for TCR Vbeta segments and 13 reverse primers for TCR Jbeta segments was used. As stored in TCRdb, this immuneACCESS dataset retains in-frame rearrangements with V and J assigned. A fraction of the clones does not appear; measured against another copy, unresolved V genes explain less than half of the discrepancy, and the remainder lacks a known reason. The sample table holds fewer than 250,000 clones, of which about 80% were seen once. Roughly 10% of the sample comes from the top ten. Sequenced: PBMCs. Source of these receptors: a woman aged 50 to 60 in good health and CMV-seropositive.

The CDR3 sequence is CASSLRGLSYEQYF. The CDR3 coding sequence is TGTGCCAGCAGTTTGAGGGGGCTCTCCTACGAGCAGTACTTC. The chain employs TRBV28 and TRBJ2-7, with 7 bases fitting TRBD1. V lost 3 bases, J lost 0 bases, and 2 bases stayed unmatched. Per germline, CDR1 MDHEN and CDR2 SYDVKM. The CDR3 runs to 14 residues.

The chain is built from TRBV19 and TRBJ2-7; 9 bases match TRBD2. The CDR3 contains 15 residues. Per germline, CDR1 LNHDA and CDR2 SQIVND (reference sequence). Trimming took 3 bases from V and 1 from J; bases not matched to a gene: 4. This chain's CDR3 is CASSIVSGGSYEQYF. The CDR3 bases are TGTGCCAGTAGTATCGTTAGCGGGGGATCCTACGAGCAGTACTTC.

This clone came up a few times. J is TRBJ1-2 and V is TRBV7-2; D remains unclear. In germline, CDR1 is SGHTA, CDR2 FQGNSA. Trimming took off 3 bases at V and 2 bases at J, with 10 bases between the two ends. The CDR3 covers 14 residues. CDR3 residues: CASSFYSVNYGYTF. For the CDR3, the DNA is TGTGCCAGCAGCTTCTATAGTGTCAACTATGGCTACACCTTC. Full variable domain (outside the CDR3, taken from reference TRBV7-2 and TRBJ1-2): GAGVSQSPSNKVTEKGKDVELRCDPISGHTALYWYRQSLGQGLEFLIYFQGNSAPDKSGLPSDRFSAERTGGSVSTLTIQRTQQEDSAVYLCASSFYSVNYGYTFGSGTRLTVV.

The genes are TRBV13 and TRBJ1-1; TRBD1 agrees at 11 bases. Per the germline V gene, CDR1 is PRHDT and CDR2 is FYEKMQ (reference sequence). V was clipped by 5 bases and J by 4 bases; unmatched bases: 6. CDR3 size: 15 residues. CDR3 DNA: TGTGCCAGCAGCGAAAGGACAGGGGGCTTCACTGAAGCTTTCTTT. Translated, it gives CASSERTGGFTEAFF.

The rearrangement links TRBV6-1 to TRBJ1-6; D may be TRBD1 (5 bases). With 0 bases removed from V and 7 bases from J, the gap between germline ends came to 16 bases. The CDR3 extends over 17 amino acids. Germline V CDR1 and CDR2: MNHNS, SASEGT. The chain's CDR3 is CASSEAGGRYSNSPLHF. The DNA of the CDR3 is TGTGCCAGCAGTGAAGCGGGGGGTCGGTATTCAAATTCACCCCTCCACTTT.

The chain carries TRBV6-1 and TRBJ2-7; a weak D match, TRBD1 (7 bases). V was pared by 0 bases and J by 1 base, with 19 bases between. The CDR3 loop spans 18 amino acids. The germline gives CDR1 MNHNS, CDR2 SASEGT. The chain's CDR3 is CASSEAFPRGDRSYEQYF. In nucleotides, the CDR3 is TGTGCCAGCAGTGAAGCTTTCCCCCGCGGGGACAGATCCTACGAGCAGTACTTC.

In nucleotides, the CDR3 is TGTGCCAGCTCACCCTCGAACAGGGGGCATCAAGAGACCCAGTACTTC. Translated: CASSPSNRGHQETQYF. The genes are TRBV18 and TRBJ2-5, with 9 bases identical to TRBD1. Trimming at V came to 3 bases and at J to 2 bases, leaving 7 bases not matched to a gene. The germline V gene encodes CDR1 KGHSH and CDR2 LQKENI. The CDR3 is 16 residues long.

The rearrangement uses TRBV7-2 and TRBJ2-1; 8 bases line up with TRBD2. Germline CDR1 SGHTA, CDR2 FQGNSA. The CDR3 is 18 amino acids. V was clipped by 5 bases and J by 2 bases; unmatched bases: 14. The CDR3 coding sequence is TGTGCCAGCAGCCCATGGACGGTCGGGGGGGCAGCCTACAATGAGCAGTTCTTC. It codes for CASSPWTVGGAAYNEQFF.

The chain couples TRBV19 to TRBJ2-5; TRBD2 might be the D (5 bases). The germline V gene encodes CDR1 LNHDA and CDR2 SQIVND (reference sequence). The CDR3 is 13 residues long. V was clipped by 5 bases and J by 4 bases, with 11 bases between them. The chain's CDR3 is CASSSTEGETQYF. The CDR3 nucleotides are TGTGCCAGTAGTTCGACCGAGGGAGAGACCCAGTACTTC.

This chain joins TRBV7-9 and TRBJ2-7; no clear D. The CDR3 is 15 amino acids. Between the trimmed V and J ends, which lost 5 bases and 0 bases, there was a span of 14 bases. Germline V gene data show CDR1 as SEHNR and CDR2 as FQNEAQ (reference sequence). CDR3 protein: CASSPILHSSYEQYF. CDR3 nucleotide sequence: TGTGCCAGCAGCCCTATCCTACACAGCTCCTACGAGCAGTACTTC.

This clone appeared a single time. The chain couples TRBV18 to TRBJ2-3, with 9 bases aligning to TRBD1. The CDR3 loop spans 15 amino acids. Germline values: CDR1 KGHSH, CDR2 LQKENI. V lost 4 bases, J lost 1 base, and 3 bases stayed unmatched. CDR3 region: CASSLRTGGTDTQYF. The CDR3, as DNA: TGTGCCAGCTCACTCCGGACAGGGGGCACAGATACGCAGTATTTT.

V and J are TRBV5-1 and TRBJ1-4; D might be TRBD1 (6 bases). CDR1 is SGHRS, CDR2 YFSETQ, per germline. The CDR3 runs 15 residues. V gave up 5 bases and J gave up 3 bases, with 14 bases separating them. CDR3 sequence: CASSQTGQSNEKLFF. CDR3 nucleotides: TGCGCCAGCAGTCAAACCGGACAGTCTAATGAAAAACTGTTTTTT. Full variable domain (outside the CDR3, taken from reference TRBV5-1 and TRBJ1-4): KAGVTQTPRYLIKTRGQQVTLSCSPISGHRSVSWYQQTPGQGLQFLFEYFSETQRNKGNFPGRFSGRQFSNSRSEMNVSTLELGDSALYLCASSQTGQSNEKLFFGSGTQLSVL.

The CDR3 spells CASTLTGGGNEQFF. Here the CDR3 DNA reads TGCGCCAGCACGTTAACGGGGGGCGGGAATGAGCAGTTCTTC. V usage is TRBV5-1 and J usage is TRBJ2-1; D perhaps matches TRBD2 (7 bases). CDR3 size: 14 residues. Germline CDR1 SGHRS, CDR2 YFSETQ. Between the trimmed V and J ends, which lost 6 bases and 7 bases, there was a span of 17 bases. Supplemented by reference TRBV5-1 and TRBJ2-1, the full variable domain reads KAGVTQTPRYLIKTRGQQVTLSCSPISGHRSVSWYQQTPGQGLQFLFEYFSETQRNKGNFPGRFSGRQFSNSRSEMNVSTLELGDSALYLCASTLTGGGNEQFFGPGTRLTVL.

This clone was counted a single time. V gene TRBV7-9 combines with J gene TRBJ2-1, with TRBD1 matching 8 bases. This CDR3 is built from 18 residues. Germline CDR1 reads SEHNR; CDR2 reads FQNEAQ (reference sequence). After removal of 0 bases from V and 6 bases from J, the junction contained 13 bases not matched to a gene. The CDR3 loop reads CASSLALGDRPLGNEQFF. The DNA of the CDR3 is TGTGCCAGCAGCTTAGCGCTTGGGGACAGGCCGTTGGGCAATGAGCAGTTCTTC. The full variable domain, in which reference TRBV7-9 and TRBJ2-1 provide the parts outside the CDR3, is DTGVSQNPRHKITKRGQNVTFRCDPISEHNRLYWYRQTLGQGPEFLTYFQNEAQLEKSRLLSDRFSAERPKGSFSTLEIQRTEQGDSAMYLCASSLALGDRPLGNEQFFGPGTRLTVL.

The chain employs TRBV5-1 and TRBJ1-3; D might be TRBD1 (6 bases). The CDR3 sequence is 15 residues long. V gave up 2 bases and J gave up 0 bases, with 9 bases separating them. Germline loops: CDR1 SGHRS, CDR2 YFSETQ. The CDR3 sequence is CASSFTGSSGNTIYF. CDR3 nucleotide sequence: TGCGCCAGCAGCTTTACAGGGAGCTCTGGAAACACCATATATTTT. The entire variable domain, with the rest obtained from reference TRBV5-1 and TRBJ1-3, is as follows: KAGVTQTPRYLIKTRGQQVTLSCSPISGHRSVSWYQQTPGQGLQFLFEYFSETQRNKGNFPGRFSGRQFSNSRSEMNVSTLELGDSALYLCASSFTGSSGNTIYFGEGSWLTVV.